The TCR beta chain under discussion was sequenced for a study of radiotherapy plus CTLA-4 blockade in lung cancer. The germline CDR1 and CDR2 sequences are LGHNA and YNFKEQ. V was shortened by 1 base and J by 8 bases, with 17 bases between the two germline ends. The CDR3 consists of 16 residues. Assay: immunoSEQ multiplex PCR; the TCRdb copy retains only in-frame clones and omits some. The table lists tens of thousands of clones, 78% of them singletons, with 4% in the top ten. Material: peripheral blood, obtained from a patient treated with radiotherapy plus ipilimumab. The rearrangement links TRBV4-2 to TRBJ1-4; a possible D gene is TRBD1 (5 bases). This clonotype was obtained from a human donor with non-small cell lung cancer who had a partial response to radiotherapy plus ipilimumab. Some clones in this sample may be carry-over from other donors' samples. CDR3 residues: CASSQALTRGLEKLFF. The CDR3 DNA follows: TGTGCCAGCAGCCAAGCGTTAACGAGGGGACTGGAAAAACTGTTTTTT.